Sequencing of this TCR beta chain was carried out in a study of PD-1 blockade in classical Hodgkin lymphoma. About the study: With a 2-week interval, patients received intravenous nivolumab at 3 mg/kg.

Exposure to brentuximab vedotin varied, and each patient had relapsed following autologous stem cell transplantation. Patients' outcomes at their best amounted to complete response, partial response or progressive disease. To note about this clone: Its target is not known.

Points from the study as a whole: Exclusion was the outcome for patients who began nivolumab under 1 year after ASCT. Complete responders' diversity at baseline resembled that of newly diagnosed patients.

V lost 2 bases, J lost 3 bases, and 8 bases lay in between. Germline V lookup: CDR1 GTSNPN, CDR2 SVGIG (reference sequence). The CDR3 spans 12 residues. The data were produced by immunoSEQ multiplex PCR, yet TCRdb's version contains in-frame clones alone and is incomplete. The table has roughly 96,000 clones, roughly 87% seen once; the top ten hold around 10%. J is TRBJ2-7 and V is TRBV30; the D is unclear. The receptor's source is a human donor with classical Hodgkin lymphoma. The sequenced sample was peripheral blood mononuclear cells (PBMCs), obtained before the second cycle of nivolumab. CDR3 protein: CAWSPRSYEQYF. The CDR3, as DNA: TGTGCCTGGAGTCCACGTAGCTACGAGCAGTACTTC.